These 27 T cell receptor beta chains were sequenced from one sample in a study of vaccination and CD4 T cells after COVID-19. The treatment denotes: approximately 11-day PBMC culture with coronavirus spike peptide pools or control peptides (ViraFEST assay). No antigens are known for them. Sequencing of DNA taken from cultured CD4+ T cells relied on the Oncomine TCR Beta short-read assay. A single record per CDR3 protein comes from TCRdb applying MiXCR to the PCR reads. The repertoire holds 20,000 to 25,000 distinct CDR3 sequences, around a third seen once, with under 15% in the top ten. Sequenced input: cultured CD4+ T cells from blood. These receptors were taken from a human donor with COVID-19.

This clonotype was observed a handful of times. The chain couples TRBV11-2 to TRBJ2-1, with a possible D match to TRBD1 (6 bases). Trimming stripped 1 base from V and 3 bases from J, with 16 bases between. The CDR3 runs 17 residues. Germline assignment: CDR1 SGHAT and CDR2 FQNNGV. CDR3 region: CASSLAVTGLRYNEQFF. Here the CDR3 DNA reads TGTGCCAGCAGCTTAGCCGTAACAGGGTTACGCTACAATGAGCAGTTCTTC.

The chain uses TRBV7-2 and TRBJ1-4; D is perhaps TRBD1 (5 bases). V was trimmed by 5 bases and J by 7 bases, leaving 17 bases between them. The germline V gene has CDR1 SGHTA and CDR2 FQGNSA. The CDR3 has 15 residues. For the CDR3, the DNA is TGTGCCAGCAGCCTGGCCGGCAGGGTCACTGAAAAACTGTTTTTT. Translating gives CASSLAGRVTEKLFF.

The chain joins TRBV20-1 to TRBJ1-1; D not resolved. This CDR3 has 12 residues. Germline CDR1 is DFQATT and CDR2 is SNEGSKA (reference sequence). Trimming took off 0 bases at V and 9 bases at J, with 11 bases between the two ends. The CDR3 sequence: CSARDRGRQAFF. The CDR3 DNA follows: TGCAGTGCTAGAGATCGTGGGCGACAAGCTTTCTTT.

The gene calls are TRBV7-2 and TRBJ2-1, with 10 bases fitting TRBD2. Germline trimming cut 4 bases from V and 9 bases from J; bases unmatched to any gene: 3. Germline values: CDR1 SGHTA, CDR2 FQGNSA. CDR3 length: 13 amino acids. CDR3 protein: CASSSRTSGEQFF. The CDR3 nucleotides are TGTGCCAGCAGCTCCCGGACTAGCGGTGAGCAGTTCTTC.

The gene calls are TRBV20-1 and TRBJ1-2; TRBD1 aligns across 7 bases. The CDR3 runs 15 residues. V lost 3 bases, J lost 1 base, and 8 bases stayed unmatched. Germline CDR1 is DFQATT and CDR2 is SNEGSKA (reference sequence). The CDR3 loop is CSASTRGQNNYGYTF. In nucleotides, the CDR3 is TGCAGTGCTAGTACGCGGGGACAGAATAACTATGGCTACACCTTC.

The V gene is TRBV19, the J gene TRBJ2-5; 8 bases agree with TRBD2. The CDR3 runs to 14 residues. The trim removed 5 bases at V and 5 bases at J, leaving 7 bases unmatched. Germline V gene sequence: CDR1 LNHDA, CDR2 SQIVND (reference sequence). CDR3 nucleotides: TGTGCCAGTAGTGTGAGCGGGGGCATGGAGACCCAGTACTTC. It encodes CASSVSGGMETQYF.

This chain joins TRBV9 and TRBJ1-6; TRBD1 matches 7 bases. The ends lost 3 bases at V and 5 bases at J; junction bases unmatched: 8. Looked up from germline, CDR1 is SGDLS and CDR2 is YYNGEE. The CDR3 spans 16 residues. CDR3 amino acids: CASSAGPTGDNSPLHF. The CDR3 DNA is TGTGCCAGCAGCGCGGGCCCTACAGGGGATAATTCACCCCTCCACTTT.

The chain's CDR3 is CASSLSRDYEQFF. The CDR3 bases are TGTGCCAGCAGCTTATCCCGGGACTACGAGCAGTTCTTC. The V and J genes are TRBV7-8 and TRBJ2-1; 7 bases agree with TRBD2. J was trimmed by 10 bases and V by 2 bases; bases with no gene match: 5. The CDR3 consists of 13 residues. CDR1 is SGHVS and CDR2 is FQNEAQ in the germline V gene.

The chain combines TRBV9 with TRBJ1-1, with D possibly matching TRBD1 (6 bases). This CDR3 spans 13 amino acids. The V gene's germline CDR1 is SGDLS and CDR2 YYNGEE. Trimming removed 2 bases at V and 5 bases at J, with 10 bases between. CDR3 coding DNA: TGTGCCAGCAGCGTTCAGGGGTCTACTGAAGCTTTCTTT. It yields the protein CASSVQGSTEAFF. The full variable domain, rest sourced from reference TRBV9 and TRBJ1-1, is DSGVTQTPKHLITATGQRVTLRCSPRSGDLSVYWYQQSLDQGLQFLIQYYNGEERAKGNILERFSAQQFPDLHSELNLSSLELGDSALYFCASSVQGSTEAFFGQGTRLTVV.

This clonotype was seen a few times. The CDR3 DNA follows: TGTGCCAGCAGCCGAACTAGGACAGGAGCTGGGGCCAACGTCCTGACTTTC. It specifies CASSRTRTGAGANVLTF. J is TRBJ2-6 and V is TRBV7-2, with TRBD1 matching over 7 bases. The CDR3 has 17 amino acids. V was clipped by 5 bases and J by 2 bases; unmatched bases: 9. Germline lookup yields CDR1 SGHTA and CDR2 FQGNSA.

The rearrangement uses TRBV4-2 and TRBJ2-3; D remains unclear. This CDR3 contains 12 residues. Trimming took off 1 base at V and 8 bases at J, with 7 bases between the two ends. The germline V gene has CDR1 LGHNA and CDR2 YNFKEQ. The CDR3 is CASSQAVGTQYF. The DNA for the CDR3 is TGTGCCAGCAGCCAAGCAGTAGGTACGCAGTATTTT.

This clonotype was detected a few times. This rearrangement joins TRBV15 to TRBJ1-1; 7 bases match TRBD1. J was trimmed by 11 bases and V by 2 bases; bases with no gene match: 8. The CDR3 spans 13 residues. Looked up from germline, CDR1 is LNHNV and CDR2 is YYDKDF (reference sequence). CDR3 DNA: TGTGCCACCAGCAGATCTAGACAGGGTGGCGCTTTCTTT. Protein: CATSRSRQGGAFF.

The chain has TRBV28 and TRBJ2-3; TRBD2 agrees at 11 bases. V lost 5 bases to trimming and J lost 2 bases; unmatched junction nucleotides: 6. This CDR3 has 16 amino acids. Germline V CDR1 and CDR2: MDHEN, SYDVKM. DNA of the CDR3: TGTGCCAGCAGTCCTAGCGGGGGGCCTGTCACAGATACGCAGTATTTT. Translated: CASSPSGGPVTDTQYF.

This clonotype was observed a handful of times. The chain uses TRBV7-6 and TRBJ1-2; unclear D gene. Trimming left V 5 bases short and J 7 bases short, with 29 bases between. The CDR3 is made up of 18 amino acids. Per germline, CDR1 SGHVS and CDR2 FNYEAQ. The CDR3 loop reads CASSQPTTQLFGDCGYTF. The CDR3 DNA reads as TGTGCCAGCAGCCAGCCTACGACGCAGCTATTTGGTGACTGTGGCTACACCTTC.

Of note for this clonotype: One junction end does not reproduce the germline sequence, and a read error may be involved. The chain links TRBV6-2 or TRBV6-3 to TRBJ2-1, with TRBD2 matching 10 bases. This CDR3 has 14 amino acids. Germline V gives CDR1 MNHEY, CDR2 SVGEGT. CDR3 nucleotide sequence: TGTGCCAGCAGTCCCACGGCAGCGGGGGGGCCGAGGGTCTTC. It encodes CASSPTAAGGPRVF.

The rearrangement uses TRBV21-1 and TRBJ2-5; TRBD2 is taken as the D call from the table, unchecked against the DNA. TRBV21-1 is labeled a pseudogene. This CDR3 contains 15 residues. CDR3 protein: CASSKQGLIQETQYF. CDR3 sequence (DNA): TGTGCCAGCAGCAAGCAGGGACTGATCCAAGAGACCCAGTACTTC.

This clonotype came up a few times. The chain carries TRBV11-3 and TRBJ1-1, with D possibly matching TRBD1 (5 bases). The V gene lost 5 bases and the J gene lost 2 bases, with 15 bases spanning the gap. From germline, CDR1 is SGHNT and CDR2 YENEEA. This CDR3 has 15 amino acids. The CDR3 region has the DNA TGTGCCAGCAGCCAGCGGGGCACATTTAACACTGAAGCTTTCTTT. The encoded protein is CASSQRGTFNTEAFF.

V and J are TRBV27 and TRBJ2-4; possible D gene TRBD1, 5 bases. Trimming stripped 2 bases from V and 1 base from J, with 9 bases between. The germline V gene has CDR1 MNHEY and CDR2 SMNVEV (reference sequence). The CDR3 covers 15 residues. CDR3 sequence: CASSLQGEAKNIQYF. As DNA, the CDR3 is TGTGCCAGCAGTTTACAGGGCGAGGCCAAAAACATTCAGTACTTC.

This clonotype turned up a few times. The gene calls are TRBV20-1 and TRBJ2-3; TRBD2 matches 11 bases. Germline V gene data show CDR1 as DFQATT and CDR2 as SNEGSKA (reference sequence). This CDR3 is built from 14 residues. The CDR3 sequence is CSKIAGGAKNTQYF. In nucleotides, the CDR3 is TGCAGCAAGATAGCGGGGGGGGCCAAAAATACGCAGTATTTT.

With respect to this clonotype: A read error may produce the germline difference seen at one junction end. The CDR3 region is CASGLWTSPPHF. CDR3 DNA sequence: TGTGCTAGTGGTTTATGGACCTCACCCCCCCACTTT. The chain has TRBV12-5 and TRBJ1-6; no definite D call. The CDR3 covers 12 residues. Germline CDR1 LGHNT, CDR2 FRNRAP. Variable domain in full (rest from reference TRBV12-5 and TRBJ1-6): DARVTQTPRHKVTEMGQEVTMRCQPILGHNTVFWYRQTMMQGLELLAYFRNRAPLDDSGMPKDRFSAEMPDATLATLKIQPSEPRDSAVYFCASGLWTSPPHFGNGTRLTVT.

This chain joins TRBV7-2 and TRBJ2-7, with 12 bases aligning to TRBD1. Germline-derived CDR1 and CDR2 are SGHTA and FQGNSA. This CDR3 spans 15 amino acids. J gave up 7 bases and V 5 bases, and 9 bases lay outside the gene matches. CDR3 in amino acids: CASSTTGTGGYEQYF. CDR3 in DNA: TGTGCCAGCAGCACAACCGGGACAGGGGGCTATGAGCAGTACTTC.

The chain carries TRBV7-3 and TRBJ2-4; D is ambiguous. Deletions cut 3 bases from V and 6 bases from J, with 9 bases between. Per the germline V gene, CDR1 is SGHTA and CDR2 is FQGTGA. This CDR3 spans 13 amino acids. The CDR3 nucleotides are TGTGCCAGCAGCTTGGAACAGAGAAACATTCAGTACTTC. This sequence encodes CASSLEQRNIQYF.

This clonotype was counted once. This sequence joins TRBV19 and TRBJ1-1; weak D call: TRBD1 (6 bases). This CDR3 is built from 16 residues. Trimming left V 10 bases short and J 6 bases short, with 27 bases between. Looked up from germline, CDR1 is LNHDA and CDR2 is SQIVND (reference sequence). CDR3 coding DNA: TGTGCCACAAAAGCAGGGAGGGGGGCCAACGAGGCTGAAGCTTTCTTT. Amino acid sequence: CATKAGRGANEAEAFF.

The table lists this clonotype with a few counts. The chain carries TRBV2 and TRBJ2-7, with 9 nucleotides matching TRBD1. The CDR3 contains 13 residues. Trimming removed 6 bases from V and 5 bases from J; junction bases left unmatched: 5. Germline V CDR1 and CDR2: SNHLY, FYNNEI. Here the CDR3 reads CASRGTGFDEQYF. CDR3 sequence (DNA): TGTGCCAGCAGAGGGACAGGGTTTGACGAGCAGTACTTC.

This clonotype was seen only a few times. The genes are TRBV5-4 and TRBJ1-5; no firm D call. V gave up 5 bases and J gave up 0 bases, with 9 bases separating them. Germline assignment: CDR1 SGHNT and CDR2 YYREEE (reference sequence). This CDR3 is 14 amino acids long. The CDR3 nucleotides are TGTGCCAGCAGTGATGGGGATAGCAATCAGCCCCAGCATTTT. Protein product: CASSDGDSNQPQHF.

The chain is built from TRBV6-1 and TRBJ2-1, with D perhaps being TRBD1 or TRBD2 (5 bases each). This CDR3 has 15 amino acids. CDR1 and CDR2 from the germline V gene are MNHNS and SASEGT. The germline V and J ends were trimmed by 3 bases and 4 bases, with 13 bases remaining between them. This CDR3 is CASSESGTEYNEQFF. The CDR3 nucleotides read TGTGCCAGCAGTGAGTCCGGGACGGAATACAATGAGCAGTTCTTC.

The chain uses TRBV11-2 and TRBJ2-2, with D perhaps TRBD1 (5 bases). Per germline, CDR1 SGHAT and CDR2 FQNNGV. This CDR3 has 16 amino acids. V was pared by 4 bases and J by 1 base, with 13 bases between. The CDR3 bases are TGTGCCAGCAGCTCAGCCCAGGGCGGGAACACCGGGGAGCTGTTTTTT. Protein: CASSSAQGGNTGELFF.